The rows below give T cell receptor beta chains drawn from one sample of a study of T cells in tuberculosis. Clones were sequenced by immunoSEQ multiplex PCR, and TCRdb holds only the in-frame ones, with some missing. The table has approximately 59,000 clones, under 90% seen once. The sequencing sample was made of CD1b-GMM tetramer-negative cells sorted from PBMCs. The receptor source for this set is an adult woman with latent tuberculosis. Each CDR3 is given with its conserved first and last residue. The order of the fields is J gene, D gene, V gene, clone size, CDR3 protein, CDR3 DNA. The D gene is left open where the match is weak. Clone size appears in some rows only: once, few, many, or a class for an expanded clone.

j_gene: TRBJ2-1; d_gene: TRBD1; v_gene: TRBV7-9; abundance: NA; CDR3aa: CASSLTTRQGTSSYNEQFF; CDR3nt: TGTGCCAGCAGCTTAACCACCCGACAGGGAACGAGCTCCTACAATGAGCAGTTCTTC
j_gene: TRBJ1-2; d_gene: NA; v_gene: TRBV27; abundance: NA; CDR3aa: CASSPDSHYGYTF; CDR3nt: TGTGCCAGCAGTCCGGACAGTCATTATGGCTACACCTTC
j_gene: TRBJ2-1; d_gene: TRBD2; v_gene: TRBV5-6; abundance: NA; CDR3aa: CASSLRTSGYNEQFF; CDR3nt: TGTGCCAGCAGTCTCCGGACTAGCGGTTACAATGAGCAGTTCTTC
j_gene: TRBJ2-5; d_gene: NA; v_gene: TRBV9; abundance: NA; CDR3aa: CASSVSHEQETQYF; CDR3nt: TGTGCCAGCAGCGTATCGCACGAGCAAGAGACCCAGTACTTC
j_gene: TRBJ1-2; d_gene: TRBD1; v_gene: TRBV30; abundance: NA; CDR3aa: CAWSVYRGKGYGYTF; CDR3nt: TGTGCCTGGAGTGTATACAGGGGTAAAGGCTATGGCTACACCTTC
j_gene: TRBJ1-4; d_gene: TRBD1; v_gene: TRBV7-8; abundance: NA; CDR3aa: CASSLQGAQEKLFF; CDR3nt: TGTGCCAGCAGCTTACAGGGGGCGCAGGAAAAACTGTTTTTT
j_gene: TRBJ2-1; d_gene: TRBD2; v_gene: TRBV29-1; abundance: NA; CDR3aa: CSVEDGGGLQFF; CDR3nt: TGCAGCGTTGAAGATGGGGGGGGGTTGCAGTTCTTC
j_gene: TRBJ2-5; d_gene: TRBD2; v_gene: TRBV11-3; abundance: NA; CDR3aa: CASSLGSRTSMGVETQYF; CDR3nt: TGTGCCAGCAGCTTAGGGAGTAGGACTAGCATGGGGGTAGAGACCCAGTACTTC
j_gene: TRBJ2-7; d_gene: NA; v_gene: TRBV11-3; abundance: NA; CDR3aa: CASSPILGQSYEQYF; CDR3nt: TGTGCCAGCAGCCCCATTCTCGGACAGTCCTACGAGCAGTACTTC
j_gene: TRBJ2-3; d_gene: TRBD2; v_gene: TRBV13; abundance: NA; CDR3aa: CASSLAGGGAAGDTQYF; CDR3nt: TGTGCCAGCAGCTTAGCTGGCGGGGGGGCCGCCGGAGATACGCAGTATTTT
j_gene: TRBJ1-1; d_gene: TRBD1; v_gene: TRBV7-9; abundance: NA; CDR3aa: CASSPTGGENTEAFF; CDR3nt: TGTGCCAGCAGCCCTACAGGGGGCGAGAACACTGAAGCTTTCTTT
j_gene: TRBJ2-4; d_gene: NA; v_gene: TRBV28; abundance: NA; CDR3aa: CASSLLGRAEDIQYF; CDR3nt: TGTGCCAGCAGTTTATTAGGCAGGGCAGAGGACATTCAGTACTTC
j_gene: TRBJ1-4; d_gene: TRBD1; v_gene: TRBV18; abundance: few; CDR3aa: CASSPGQGGLNEKLFF; CDR3nt: TGTGCCAGCTCCCCTGGACAGGGGGGCCTGAATGAAAAACTGTTTTTT
j_gene: TRBJ2-1; d_gene: TRBD2; v_gene: TRBV18; abundance: NA; CDR3aa: CASSPLGLAAHEQFF; CDR3nt: TGTGCCAGCTCACCGTTGGGACTAGCTGCCCATGAGCAGTTCTTC
j_gene: TRBJ1-3; d_gene: NA; v_gene: TRBV7-8; abundance: NA; CDR3aa: CASSSPGRTGNTIYF; CDR3nt: TGTGCCAGTAGCTCTCCCGGGAGGACTGGAAACACCATATATTTT
j_gene: TRBJ2-7; d_gene: TRBD1; v_gene: TRBV19; abundance: NA; CDR3aa: CASSIQGATHEQYF; CDR3nt: TGTGCCAGTAGTATACAGGGGGCCACCCACGAGCAGTACTTC
j_gene: TRBJ1-2; d_gene: NA; v_gene: TRBV4-1; abundance: NA; CDR3aa: CASSQDKWASRNYGYTF; CDR3nt: TGCGCCAGCAGCCAAGATAAGTGGGCATCAAGGAACTATGGCTACACCTTC
j_gene: TRBJ2-5; d_gene: TRBD2; v_gene: TRBV11-2; abundance: NA; CDR3aa: CASSFLIGGGTQYF; CDR3nt: TGTGCCAGCAGCTTCCTTATTGGGGGGGGGACCCAGTACTTC